The 6 T cell receptor beta chains given below trace back to one sample, sequenced in a study of blood T cell repertoires in COVID-19. The repertoire was sequenced with immunoSEQ multiplex PCR; TCRdb's copy has only in-frame clones and lacks some. The sample has 73,000 or so clones, around 92% seen once. Sequencing was performed on peripheral blood. The receptors here all came from a human donor with active COVID-19. The donor label of this sample is uncertain.

The J gene is TRBJ2-7, the V gene TRBV6-5; D is possibly TRBD1 (6 bases). V shed 0 bases and J shed 5 bases, with 11 bases lying between them. Germline V gives CDR1 MNHEY, CDR2 SVGAGI. The CDR3 contains 14 residues. CDR3 region: CASSYSGTKDEQYF. The CDR3 nucleotides are TGTGCCAGCAGTTACTCGGGGACAAAGGACGAGCAGTACTTC.

This clone has just a few counts. The gene calls are TRBV3-1 (or the pseudogene TRBV3-2) and TRBJ2-2; no definite D call. The CDR3 is 14 amino acids. The germline gives CDR1 LGHDT, CDR2 YNNKEL (reference sequence). Trimming pared 1 base from V and 0 bases from J, leaving 3 bases between. Here the CDR3 DNA reads TGTGCCAGCAGCCAAGTAACGAACACCGGGGAGCTGTTTTTT. Its protein is CASSQVTNTGELFF.

V is TRBV10-1 and J is TRBJ1-5; D possibly corresponds to TRBD1 (5 bases). Trimming stripped 3 bases from V and 4 bases from J, with 10 bases between. Germline CDR1 reads WNHNN; CDR2 reads SYGVQD (reference sequence). CDR3 size: 14 residues. The CDR3 nucleotides read TGCGCCAGCAGTGATGGCCCAGGGAATCAGCCCCAGCATTTT. Translated: CASSDGPGNQPQHF.

The rearrangement uses TRBV28 and TRBJ2-1, with 12 bases that match TRBD2. The CDR3 loop spans 14 amino acids. CDR1 is MDHEN, CDR2 SYDVKM, per germline. After removal of 6 bases from V and 5 bases from J, the junction contained 2 bases not matched to a gene. CDR3 in amino acids: CASRTSGSNNEQFF. In DNA, the CDR3 is TGTGCCAGCAGGACTAGCGGGAGTAACAATGAGCAGTTCTTC.

This chain joins TRBV12-5 and TRBJ2-5; 7 bases align to TRBD1. The CDR3 contains 14 residues. Germline V gene data show CDR1 as LGHNT and CDR2 as FRNRAP. J gave up 5 bases and V 1 base, and 4 bases lay outside the gene matches. Here the CDR3 reads CASGLGQGLETQYF. CDR3 sequence (DNA): TGTGCTAGTGGTTTGGGACAGGGTTTGGAGACCCAGTACTTC.

Points on this clone: No conserved phenylalanine or tryptophan is present at the end of the CDR3, so a read error is the likely explanation. The DNA is omitted, as the CDR3 cannot be located on it reliably, and the CDR3 follows TCRdb's listing. This sequence joins TRBV12-2 and TRBJ1-3. TRBV12-2 is a known pseudogene. The CDR3 extends over 11 residues, inclusive of both ends. The CDR3 sequence is CASLLVRGDLV.